This T cell receptor (beta chain) was profiled in a study of molecular identifiers for immune sequencing clone quantification. Concerning this clonotype: This may be a read error: a much more frequent sequence differs by one nucleotide.

TCRdb re-called the PCR reads through MiXCR, storing one row per CDR3 protein. Among some 590,000 distinct CDR3 sequences listed, 25% were seen once. Naive CD8 T cells were sorted, and the gate applied was CD8+CD4-CCR7+CD45RA+. The receptor was derived from a human donor in good health. Some libraries in this study had Jurkat cell RNA spiked in. The sample was naive CD8+ T cells from blood, with Jurkat cell RNA spiked in. Subset indicated: FACS-sorted CD8+CD4-CCR7+CD45RA+ naive T cells.

CDR3 sequence reads: CASSSQGDVLTF. The DNA of the CDR3 is TGTGCCAGCAGCTCCCAAGGCGACGTCCTGACTTTC. This chain uses TRBV7-9 with TRBJ2-6, with D hard to call. The germline CDR1 and CDR2 sequences are SEHNR and FQNEAQ (reference sequence). CDR3 size: 12 residues. V lost 4 bases and J lost 11, with 9 bases in between.